What follows are 25 T cell receptor beta chains derived from one specimen sequenced in a study of T cells in localized non-small cell lung cancer. TCRdb keeps only in-frame clones here, not all; method: immunoSEQ multiplex PCR. The repertoire holds tens of thousands of clones, with 80% as singletons. Sequences were derived from PBMCs, sampled before any cancer treatment. These receptors originate from a man between 40 and 75 years old with stage II squamous cell lung carcinoma.

The chain combines TRBV7-6 with TRBJ2-1; 9 nucleotides match TRBD2. Germline V CDR1 and CDR2: SGHVS, FNYEAQ. V trimming: 1 base; J trimming: 4 bases; junction bases outside the gene matches: 11. This CDR3 spans 18 amino acids. The CDR3 is CASSLEGGGGAVYNEQFF. CDR3 in DNA: TGTGCCAGCAGCTTAGAAGGCGGCGGGGGGGCCGTTTACAATGAGCAGTTCTTC.

CDR3 coding DNA: TGCGCCAGCAGCGTGGGGGACAGGGGCAAGCAGTTCTTC. Its translation is CASSVGDRGKQFF. The genes are TRBV5-1 and TRBJ2-1; 10 bases line up with TRBD1. V lost 4 bases and J lost 11; bases outside the gene matches: 6. CDR3 length equals 13 residues. CDR1 and CDR2 (germline): SGHRS, YFSETQ.

The chain carries TRBV4-2 and TRBJ2-7, with D maybe TRBD1 (6 bases). Trimming removed 1 base from V and 2 bases from J, with 12 bases in between. Germline assignment: CDR1 LGHNA and CDR2 YNFKEQ. This CDR3 region has 15 residues. In DNA form, the CDR3 reads TGTGCCAGCAGCCAAGCGGACAGTCCTACCTACGAGCAGTACTTC. It specifies CASSQADSPTYEQYF.

The chain recombines TRBV20-1 with TRBJ1-5; D possibly corresponds to TRBD1 (5 bases). V was pared by 6 bases and J by 11 bases, with 11 bases between. This CDR3 has 10 amino acids. Germline CDR1 and CDR2: DFQATT and SNEGSKA (reference sequence). The CDR3 coding sequence is TGCAGTGCGGGGCAAAGGACCCAGCATTTT. Translation: CSAGQRTQHF.

The chain recombines TRBV7-9 with TRBJ1-1, with 8 bases matching TRBD1. The junction had 10 bases not matched to a gene; V was cut back by 4 bases and J by 3 bases. CDR3 length: 16 residues. CDR1 and CDR2 (germline): SEHNR, FQNEAQ (reference sequence). Written as DNA, the CDR3 is TGTGCCAGCAGCTGGGGACAGGCCCAAAATTACACTGAAGCTTTCTTT. Translating gives CASSWGQAQNYTEAFF.

CDR3 residues: CASSLGGVNEQYF. CDR3 nucleotides: TGTGCCAGCAGCCTTGGGGGAGTGAACGAGCAGTACTTC. This chain joins TRBV9 and TRBJ2-7; TRBD1 or TRBD2 may be the D gene (5 bases each). The CDR3 runs to 13 residues. Per germline, CDR1 SGDLS and CDR2 YYNGEE. Deletions cut 4 bases from V and 5 bases from J, with 13 bases between.

V gene TRBV4-1 combines with J gene TRBJ1-2; a possible D gene is TRBD1 (5 bases). Germline V CDR1 and CDR2: MGHRA, YSYEKL. The CDR3 loop spans 14 amino acids. Trimming removed 4 bases at V and 6 bases at J, with 15 bases between. CDR3 loop: CASSPPGGADGYTF. The CDR3 nucleotides read TGCGCCAGCAGCCCTCCGGGAGGGGCGGATGGCTACACCTTC.

This chain uses TRBV2 with TRBJ2-5; D remains unclear. The J call may be incorrect, as the DNA end agrees better with TRBJ2-7. The germline gives CDR1 SNHLY, CDR2 FYNNEI. The CDR3 length is 14 residues. For the CDR3, the DNA is TGTGCCAGCACTGGAGCGTCGGGCACCTACGAGCAGTACTTC. Its translation: CASTGASGTYEQYF.

V gene TRBV5-5 combines with J gene TRBJ1-1; D uncertain. Trimming took 2 bases from V and 2 from J, leaving 10 bases between them. CDR1 and CDR2 from the germline V gene are SGHKS and YYEKEE (reference sequence). The CDR3 covers 14 residues. The CDR3 reads CASSLTEVNTEAFF. Written as DNA, the CDR3 is TGTGCCAGCAGCTTAACGGAGGTTAACACTGAAGCTTTCTTT.

The gene calls are TRBV2 and TRBJ1-2; D remains unclear. The V end lost 4 bases, the J end lost 4 bases, and 4 bases lay between the germline ends. Per germline, CDR1 SNHLY and CDR2 FYNNEI. This CDR3 is built from 11 residues. The CDR3 DNA sequence: TGTGCCAGCAGTGCGTTCTATGGCTACACCTTC. Amino acids: CASSAFYGYTF.

This clone was recorded only once. V gene TRBV4-1 combines with J gene TRBJ2-2; D unclear. This CDR3 has 14 amino acids. Germline V gene sequence: CDR1 MGHRA, CDR2 YSYEKL. V was pared by 4 bases and J by 6 bases, with 12 bases between. The CDR3 DNA reads as TGCGCCAGCAGCCTCCTGCTGGAGTCCGGGGAGCTGTTTTTT. Amino acids: CASSLLLESGELFF.

The chain combines TRBV5-5 with TRBJ1-1, with 11 bases identical to TRBD1. This CDR3 contains 17 residues. From germline, CDR1 is SGHKS and CDR2 YYEKEE (reference sequence). J was trimmed by 4 bases and V by 5 bases; bases with no gene match: 13. The CDR3 DNA sequence: TGTGCCAGCAGGAGTGGGGGACAGGGGGATTGGAGCACTGAAGCTTTCTTT. Translating it yields CASRSGGQGDWSTEAFF.

This clone has more than one count but fewer than ten. The chain couples TRBV28 to TRBJ1-1, with a tentative D call TRBD1 (5 bases). Germline V gene sequence: CDR1 MDHEN, CDR2 SYDVKM. V was pared by 4 bases and J by 4 bases, with 13 bases between. The length of the CDR3 is 14 residues. CDR3: CASSSTASTTEAFF. The CDR3 DNA sequence: TGTGCCAGCAGTTCGACAGCTTCTACCACTGAAGCTTTCTTT.

The chain has TRBV7-2 and TRBJ1-4, with D uncertain. CDR3 size: 14 residues. V lost 3 bases, J lost 8 bases, and 13 bases lay in between. Germline V gene lookup returns CDR1 SGHTA and CDR2 FQGNSA. The CDR3 nucleotides are TGTGCCAGCAGCTTCAAGGCAGTAGGGGAAAAACTGTTTTTT. Translated, it gives CASSFKAVGEKLFF.

The gene calls are TRBV6-5 and TRBJ1-6; 7 bases agree with TRBD1. Germline loops: CDR1 MNHEY, CDR2 SVGAGI. The trim removed 8 bases at V and 5 bases at J, leaving 6 bases unmatched. The CDR3 length is 14 residues. The CDR3 region has the DNA TGTGCCAGCGGCCCGACAGGGAATAATTCACCCCTCCACTTT. It yields the protein CASGPTGNNSPLHF.

The table lists this clone with a few counts. The rearrangement links TRBV4-1 to TRBJ1-5; tentatively, D is TRBD1 (5 bases). This CDR3 has 13 residues. V was clipped by 3 bases and J by 7 bases, with 10 bases between them. CDR1 and CDR2 from the germline V gene are MGHRA and YSYEKL. This CDR3 is CASSHPGAQPQHF. As DNA, the CDR3 is TGCGCCAGCAGCCACCCCGGGGCGCAGCCCCAGCATTTT.

The chain uses TRBV7-9 and TRBJ1-4; D may be TRBD1 (6 bases). Trimming took 5 bases from V and 4 from J, leaving 17 bases between them. Germline loops: CDR1 SEHNR, CDR2 FQNEAQ (reference sequence). The length of the CDR3 is 16 residues. The CDR3 region is CASSHILDSNNEKLFF. DNA for the CDR3: TGTGCCAGCAGCCATATCTTGGACAGTAATAATGAAAAACTGTTTTTT.

For the CDR3, the DNA is TGTGCCAGCAGTCGAGGGAGCTCCTATAATTCACCCCTCCACTTT. It yields the protein CASSRGSSYNSPLHF. This chain joins TRBV7-2 and TRBJ1-6; D unclear. Germline V gene lookup returns CDR1 SGHTA and CDR2 FQGNSA. Trimming removed 6 bases at V and 0 bases at J, with 9 bases between. The CDR3 sequence is 15 residues long.

CDR3 amino acids: CASSLKQRNTGELFF. CDR3 in DNA: TGTGCCAGCAGCTTAAAACAGAGGAACACCGGGGAGCTGTTTTTT. V is TRBV7-2 and J is TRBJ2-2; D uncertain. CDR1 and CDR2 (germline): SGHTA, FQGNSA. V was trimmed by 2 bases and J by 1 base, leaving 8 bases between them. There are 15 residues in the CDR3.

This clone was found once. The gene calls are TRBV4-1 and TRBJ1-2; D is undetermined. The V and J ends lost 1 base and 0 bases respectively, with 9 bases between them. The germline gives CDR1 MGHRA, CDR2 YSYEKL. The CDR3 sequence is 15 residues long. CDR3 amino acids: CASSQASTANYGYTF. The CDR3 nucleotides are TGCGCCAGCAGCCAAGCTTCCACAGCTAACTATGGCTACACCTTC.

The J gene is TRBJ2-1, the V gene TRBV19, with TRBD1 matching 10 bases. CDR1 is LNHDA and CDR2 is SQIVND in the germline V gene (reference sequence). The CDR3 contains 16 residues. J lost 1 base, V lost 11 bases, and 11 bases had no gene match. CDR3 region: CASEGRTGGSYNEQFF. CDR3 nucleotides: TGTGCCTCAGAGGGGCGGACAGGGGGTTCCTACAATGAGCAGTTCTTC. The complete variable domain, with remaining parts taken from reference TRBV19 and TRBJ2-1, reads DGGITQSPKYLFRKEGQNVTLSCEQNLNHDAMYWYRQDPGQGLRLIYYSQIVNDFQKGDIAEGYSVSREKKESFPLTVTSAQKNPTAFYLCASEGRTGGSYNEQFFGPGTRLTVL.

This clone showed up just a few times. This sequence joins TRBV28 and TRBJ1-2; D gene unclear. CDR1 and CDR2 from the germline V gene are MDHEN and SYDVKM. This CDR3 has 15 residues. V was pared by 5 bases and J by 3 bases, with 16 bases between. The CDR3: CASSGIRTDDYGYTF. CDR3 nucleotide sequence: TGTGCCAGCAGTGGAATTAGGACGGACGACTATGGCTACACCTTC.

The chain uses TRBV5-1 and TRBJ1-4; TRBD1 matches 10 bases. The germline gives CDR1 SGHRS, CDR2 YFSETQ. This CDR3 comprises 15 residues. With V trimmed by 4 bases and J by 8 bases, 8 bases remained unmatched. The CDR3 DNA follows: TGCGCCAGCAGCCCGGACAGGGGGGTTGGAGAAAAACTGTTTTTT. Encoded protein: CASSPDRGVGEKLFF.

The chain uses TRBV28 and TRBJ2-7; D is unclear. Germline CDR1 reads MDHEN; CDR2 reads SYDVKM. The V gene lost 6 bases and the J gene lost 2 bases, with 14 bases spanning the gap. The CDR3 is 14 amino acids. For the CDR3, the DNA is TGTGCCAGCAGCCTCGCGATGGGAACCTACGAGCAGTACTTC. Translation gives CASSLAMGTYEQYF.

This clone was found once. The rearrangement links TRBV6-5 to TRBJ2-7, with D uncertain. This CDR3 is built from 13 residues. Trimming removed 4 bases from V and 3 bases from J, with 10 bases in between. Per the germline V gene, CDR1 is MNHEY and CDR2 is SVGAGI. CDR3 DNA sequence: TGTGCCAGCAGTTCCTCCGTGTTCTACGAGCAGTACTTC. As protein: CASSSSVFYEQYF.